This T cell receptor beta chain came from a study of post-analysis software for immune sequencing data. Overall study findings and caveats: Relative to controls, patients had roughly five TRBV segments at higher frequency, with TRBV5-6, TRBV5-1 and TRBV20-1 among these.

Turning to this clonotype: What it binds is unknown.

Germline V lookup: CDR1 MDHEN, CDR2 SYDVKM. The CDR3 covers 15 residues. V was clipped by 4 bases and J by 7 bases; unmatched bases: 9. Tagging with unique molecular identifiers was a feature of the TCR beta cDNA libraries. TCRdb independently ran MiXCR on the PCR reads; one entry per CDR3 protein. The top ten hold roughly 4.5% of the sample, which has 750,000 to 950,000 distinct CDR3 sequences, around 45% seen once. The chain joins TRBV28 to TRBJ2-1, with TRBD2 matching over 8 bases. Sequenced: blood. This sequence originates from a girl aged 5 to 17 with multiple sclerosis. As DNA, the CDR3 is TGTGCCAGCAGTTCCGTGTCGGGAGGGGGGAATGAGCAGTTCTTC. This codes for CASSSVSGGGNEQFF.